The next 21 T cell receptor beta chains were all read from a single sample in a study of T cell repertoires in cytomegalovirus infection. TCRdb re-called the reads through MiXCR, storing one row per CDR3 protein. This table holds 150,000 to 180,000 distinct CDR3 sequences, less than 25% found once. The sample consisted of PBMCs. These receptors originate from a human donor in good health (CMV status not recorded). Some clones in this sample may be carry-over from other donors' samples.

This clonotype was picked up one time. The CDR3 nucleotides are TGTGCCAGCATGAGGGTGGCCTACAATGAGCAGTTCTTC. This codes for CASMRVAYNEQFF. The rearrangement joins TRBV5-6 to TRBJ2-1, with TRBD2 as a possible D gene (5 bases). Per the germline V gene, CDR1 is SGHDT and CDR2 is YYEEEE. This CDR3 contains 13 residues. Trimming cost V 6 bases and J 2 bases, with 9 bases left between them. Full variable domain (remainder filled in from reference TRBV5-6 and TRBJ2-1): DAGVTQSPTHLIKTRGQQVTLRCSPKSGHDTVSWYQQALGQGPQFIFQYYEEEERQRGNFPDRFSGHQFPNYSSELNVNALLLGDSALYLCASMRVAYNEQFFGPGTRLTVL.

In this sample, this clonotype turned up many times. DNA for the CDR3: TGTGCCAGCAGCTTAGTCCTTTCAACTAGCCAGCGCGAGCAGTACTTC. It yields the protein CASSLVLSTSQREQYF. This chain uses TRBV7-2 with TRBJ2-7; tentatively, D is TRBD2 (6 bases). There are 16 residues in the CDR3. The germline CDR1 and CDR2 sequences are SGHTA and FQGNSA. Trimming cost V 1 base and J 6 bases, with 19 bases left between them. Full variable domain (missing parts from reference TRBV7-2 and TRBJ2-7): GAGVSQSPSNKVTEKGKDVELRCDPISGHTALYWYRQSLGQGLEFLIYFQGNSAPDKSGLPSDRFSAERTGGSVSTLTIQRTQQEDSAVYLCASSLVLSTSQREQYFGPGTRLTVT.

The CDR3 DNA follows: TGTGCCAGCAGTTACTCAGGTTCTCGTTACGAGCAGTACTTC. Translated: CASSYSGSRYEQYF. The genes are TRBV6-6 and TRBJ2-7; D remains unclear. This CDR3 contains 14 residues. From germline, CDR1 is MNHNY and CDR2 SVGAGI (reference sequence). Trimming took 0 bases from V and 4 from J, leaving 10 bases between them.

The V and J genes are TRBV7-9 and TRBJ1-4; D perhaps matches TRBD1 (5 bases). The CDR3 contains 16 residues. V lost 2 bases and J lost 0, with 10 bases in between. Per the germline V gene, CDR1 is SEHNR and CDR2 is FQNEAQ (reference sequence). CDR3 sequence (DNA): TGTGCCAGCAGCTTACTGGGGACCGCAACTAATGAAAAACTGTTTTTT. Residues: CASSLLGTATNEKLFF.

Ten or more counts support this clonotype. The chain employs TRBV7-8 and TRBJ2-5, with 11 bases fitting TRBD2. Germline values: CDR1 SGHVS, CDR2 FQNEAQ. V lost 1 base to trimming and J lost 1 base; unmatched junction nucleotides: 8. The CDR3 length is 18 residues. For the CDR3, the DNA is TGTGCCAGCAGCTTAGTTGGGGCTAGCGGGGGGCTCCAAGAGACCCAGTACTTC. This sequence encodes CASSLVGASGGLQETQYF.

This chain uses TRBV14 with TRBJ2-2; 8 bases agree with TRBD1. V shed 4 bases and J 1 base; nucleotides not matched to a gene: 11. The CDR3 sequence is 18 residues long. The germline V gene encodes CDR1 SGHDN and CDR2 FVKESK. Written as DNA, the CDR3 is TGTGCCAGCAGCCCCAGGGCAGGGGGCCACTTGAACACCGGGGAGCTGTTTTTT. Encoded protein: CASSPRAGGHLNTGELFF.

This chain connects TRBV15 to TRBJ1-1; weak D call: TRBD1 (6 bases). Germline lookup yields CDR1 LNHNV and CDR2 YYDKDF (reference sequence). This CDR3 has 19 residues. The V gene lost 0 bases and the J gene lost 0 bases, with 20 bases spanning the gap. The CDR3 is CATSRESGVWGRVNTEAFF. The CDR3 nucleotides are TGTGCCACCAGCAGAGAATCCGGTGTGTGGGGGCGGGTGAACACTGAAGCTTTCTTT.

This chain connects TRBV6-6 to TRBJ2-5, with 7 bases aligning to TRBD2. With 2 bases clipped from V and 5 bases from J, the junction kept 5 bases outside the gene matches. CDR1 and CDR2 from the germline V gene are MNHNY and SVGAGI (reference sequence). The CDR3 is 14 residues long. The CDR3 nucleotides are TGTGCCAGCAGTTACCCGACTAGCCGGGAGACCCAGTACTTC. Protein: CASSYPTSRETQYF.

This clonotype was seen a few times. The genes are TRBV4-3 and TRBJ2-1; 9 nucleotides match TRBD2. CDR1 is LGHNA, CDR2 YSLEER, per germline. The J segment lost 6 bases and the V segment lost 0 bases, leaving 12 bases of the junction unmatched. The CDR3 is made up of 18 amino acids. CDR3 amino acids: CASSQDSVGASGTNEQFF. The CDR3 DNA is TGCGCCAGCAGCCAAGATTCGGTAGGGGCTAGCGGGACCAATGAGCAGTTCTTC.

V usage is TRBV6-6 and J usage is TRBJ1-1; 7 bases match TRBD1. CDR1 MNHNY and CDR2 SVGAGI come from the germline V gene (reference sequence). This CDR3 region has 15 residues. V lost 8 bases to trimming and J lost 4 bases; unmatched junction nucleotides: 13. The CDR3 spells CASDGRDSGFTEAFF. The CDR3 nucleotides are TGTGCCAGCGACGGTCGGGACAGCGGATTCACTGAAGCTTTCTTT.

There are many counts of this clonotype. The chain combines TRBV7-2 with TRBJ2-5, with D possibly matching TRBD2 (7 bases). Germline loops: CDR1 SGHTA, CDR2 FQGNSA. This CDR3 has 16 amino acids. V lost 1 base to trimming and J lost 0 bases, with 12 bases between them. CDR3 bases: TGTGCCAGCAGCTTAGGGACTAGGGGGTACCAAGAGACCCAGTACTTC. Encoded protein: CASSLGTRGYQETQYF.

The chain uses TRBV11-2 and TRBJ2-1, with TRBD2 matching over 11 bases. The CDR3 contains 17 residues. The V gene end was trimmed by 2 bases and the J gene end by 4 bases; junction bases not matched to a gene: 7. Germline-derived CDR1 and CDR2 are SGHAT and FQNNGV. Written as DNA, the CDR3 is TGTGCCAGCAGCTTAAGCCTTAGCGGGGGGGCGTACAATGAGCAGTTCTTC. Residues: CASSLSLSGGAYNEQFF.

Of note for this clonotype: One junction end does not reproduce the germline sequence, and a read error may be involved. J is TRBJ2-1 and V is TRBV7-9, with D hard to call. Germline assignment: CDR1 SEHNR and CDR2 FQNEAQ (reference sequence). The CDR3 runs to 12 residues. DNA for the CDR3: TGTGCCAGCAGCTTAGCGGGCTACCACCCCCAATTC. It encodes CASSLAGYHPQF.

The chain combines TRBV6-5 with TRBJ1-1; unclear D gene. Germline-derived CDR1 and CDR2 are MNHEY and SVGAGI. The germline V and J ends were trimmed by 0 bases and 10 bases, with 9 bases remaining between them. The CDR3 runs to 12 residues. The CDR3 coding sequence is TGTGCCAGCAGTTACTCGGAGGGATCAGCTTTCTTT. This sequence encodes CASSYSEGSAFF.

The chain links TRBV6-2 or TRBV6-3 to TRBJ1-5, with TRBD1 as a possible D gene (6 bases). V was cut by 11 bases and J by 5 bases, with 16 bases left in between. The CDR3 is made up of 13 amino acids. CDR1 MNHEY and CDR2 SVGEGT come from the germline V gene. The CDR3 loop is CAPQDRSYQPQHF. CDR3 DNA: TGTGCCCCCCAAGACAGGAGTTATCAGCCCCAGCATTTT.

This chain connects TRBV6-8 to TRBJ2-1; 13 nucleotides agree with TRBD2. After removal of 5 bases from V and 9 bases from J, the junction contained 1 base not matched to a gene. Germline lookup yields CDR1 MNHGY and CDR2 SAAAGT. The CDR3 sequence is 13 residues long. The CDR3, as DNA: TGTGCCAGCAGTAGACTAGCGGGGGGTGAGCAGTTCTTC. Translation gives CASSRLAGGEQFF.

This clonotype has only a few counts. This sequence joins TRBV12-3 or TRBV12-4 and TRBJ1-2; 12 nucleotides line up with TRBD1. J gave up 8 bases and V 5 bases, and 9 bases lay outside the gene matches. This CDR3 comprises 15 residues. The CDR3 coding sequence is TGTGCCAGCAGTCCCGGGACAGGGGGCGTCGGAGGCTACACCTTC. As protein: CASSPGTGGVGGYTF.

The genes are TRBV28 and TRBJ2-7; 10 bases agree with TRBD1. CDR3 length: 15 amino acids. V was clipped by 6 bases and J by 5 bases; unmatched bases: 10. Germline CDR1 MDHEN, CDR2 SYDVKM. CDR3 protein: CASSLPGQGVDEQYF. As DNA, the CDR3 is TGTGCCAGCAGCCTACCCGGACAGGGGGTCGACGAGCAGTACTTC. Full variable domain (missing parts from reference TRBV28 and TRBJ2-7): DVKVTQSSRYLVKRTGEKVFLECVQDMDHENMFWYRQDPGLGLRLIYFSYDVKMKEKGDIPEGYSVSREKKERFSLILESASTNQTSMYLCASSLPGQGVDEQYFGPGTRLTVT.

The gene calls are TRBV7-8 and TRBJ1-4; no definite D call. Germline CDR1 SGHVS, CDR2 FQNEAQ. V dropped 1 base and J dropped 5 bases, with 11 bases sitting between them. The CDR3 length is 15 residues. The CDR3 reads CASSLDAGINEKLFF. Here the CDR3 DNA reads TGTGCCAGCAGCTTAGATGCGGGGATAAATGAAAAACTGTTTTTT.

The chain joins TRBV29-1 to TRBJ2-7; 11 nucleotides match TRBD2. CDR3 length: 14 residues. The V gene end was trimmed by 4 bases and the J gene end by 6 bases; junction bases not matched to a gene: 8. The germline CDR1 and CDR2 sequences are SQVTM and ANQGSEA. The CDR3 bases are TGCAGCGTTGCCCTTAGCGGGGGGGCCAGCGAGCAGTACTTC. This encodes CSVALSGGASEQYF.

This clonotype appeared many times. The chain recombines TRBV27 with TRBJ1-1; D possibly corresponds to TRBD1 (5 bases). Trimming removed 6 bases from V and 3 bases from J, with 14 bases in between. CDR3 length: 14 amino acids. Per the germline V gene, CDR1 is MNHEY and CDR2 is SMNVEV (reference sequence). The CDR3 DNA reads TGTGCCAGCAGCGCCGGGAGGGGAGACACTGAAGCTTTCTTT. Its protein is CASSAGRGDTEAFF.